The 18 T cell receptor beta chains in this list originate from one sample, sequenced in a study of T cell repertoires in cytomegalovirus infection. These TCRs' antigens remain unknown. TCRdb redid the calling of the reads with MiXCR, one entry per CDR3 protein. The data contain around 100,000 distinct CDR3 sequences, 10% of them seen just once; the ten biggest clones take up approximately 33%. Material for sequencing was PBMCs, sequenced either directly or after in vitro stimulation (not recorded which). The receptor set was obtained from a human donor in good health (CMV status not recorded). Some clones in this sample may be carry-over from other donors' samples.

There are many counts of this clonotype. The chain links TRBV5-5 to TRBJ2-5; D ambiguous. The V gene's germline CDR1 is SGHKS and CDR2 YYEKEE (reference sequence). The V gene lost 0 bases and the J gene lost 4 bases, with 4 bases spanning the gap. The CDR3 totals 12 residues. In DNA, the CDR3 is TGTGCCAGCAGCTTGGTGTTAGAGACCCAGTACTTC. This translates into CASSLVLETQYF. The full variable domain, rest sourced from reference TRBV5-5 and TRBJ2-5, is DAGVTQSPTHLIKTRGQQVTLRCSPISGHKSVSWYQQVLGQGPQFIFQYYEKEERGRGNFPDRFSARQFPNYSSELNVNALLLGDSALYLCASSLVLETQYFGPGTRLLVL.

This clonotype was detected ten times or more. V and J are TRBV12-3 or TRBV12-4 and TRBJ2-7; perhaps TRBD2 as D (5 bases). V was cut by 8 bases and J by 3 bases, with 14 bases left in between. CDR3 length: 13 amino acids. The CDR3 DNA reads TGTGCCAGCCTTGGCCCGAGGGACTACGAGCAGTACTTC. As protein: CASLGPRDYEQYF.

This clonotype was counted at least ten times. The chain couples TRBV18 to TRBJ1-2, with D unclear. The CDR3 spans 16 residues. V lost 3 bases to trimming and J lost 1 base, with 15 bases between them. Germline V CDR1 and CDR2: KGHSH, LQKENI. The CDR3 protein is CASSPSSAVFNYGYTF. Here the CDR3 DNA reads TGTGCCAGCTCACCCAGTTCGGCAGTCTTTAACTATGGCTACACCTTC.

This chain connects TRBV6-5 to TRBJ1-5; D is unresolved. Germline V gene sequence: CDR1 MNHEY, CDR2 SVGAGI. CDR3 length: 13 amino acids. The V gene lost 11 bases and the J gene lost 3 bases, with 14 bases spanning the gap. CDR3 in amino acids: CAGRGGLNQPQHF. The CDR3 coding sequence is TGTGCCGGCCGGGGAGGACTCAATCAGCCCCAGCATTTT.

This clonotype has just one count. Possible read error: a much larger clone is one base away. The rearrangement links TRBV7-2 to TRBJ2-3, with D maybe TRBD2 (5 bases). This CDR3 has 14 amino acids. Per germline, CDR1 SGHTA and CDR2 FQGNSA. The CDR3 nucleotides read TGTGCCGGCAGCCGCGGGTTAAGCACAGATACGCAGTATTTT. Translating it yields CAGSRGLSTDTQYF.

This clonotype was seen a handful of times. The V call is TRBV19, the J call TRBJ2-1; D not certain. The CDR3 contains 14 residues. V was shortened by 3 bases and J by 6 bases, with 12 bases between the two germline ends. Germline V gene data show CDR1 as LNHDA and CDR2 as SQIVND (reference sequence). CDR3 DNA: TGTGCCAGTAGTATCCGAGTACGGAGCAATGAGCAGTTCTTC. Translating it yields CASSIRVRSNEQFF.

This clonotype has at least ten counts. The chain employs TRBV28 and TRBJ2-7, with D perhaps being TRBD1 or TRBD2 (6 bases each). Trimming pared 7 bases from V and 4 bases from J, leaving 14 bases between. The CDR3 contains 13 residues. CDR1 and CDR2 (germline): MDHEN, SYDVKM. Written as DNA, the CDR3 is TGTGCCAGCATGTCTGGGGGGCTGTACGAGCAGTACTTC. Translated: CASMSGGLYEQYF.

This clonotype was counted between two and nine times. This chain connects TRBV6-5 to TRBJ1-1; tentative D call: TRBD1 (5 bases). V shed 5 bases and J shed 4 bases, with 14 bases lying between them. Looked up from germline, CDR1 is MNHEY and CDR2 is SVGAGI. The CDR3 is 14 residues long. The CDR3 bases are TGTGCCAGCAGTAGGCGGGGAAGGGGCACTGAAGCTTTCTTT. This sequence encodes CASSRRGRGTEAFF.

This clonotype was recorded many times. The chain couples TRBV7-2 to TRBJ2-3; 13 nucleotides line up with TRBD2. CDR3 length equals 18 residues. Germline V gene lookup returns CDR1 SGHTA and CDR2 FQGNSA. V dropped 4 bases and J dropped 8; count of bases not matched to a gene: 15. The CDR3 reads CASSSISGTSGIYFTQYF. DNA of the CDR3: TGTGCCAGCAGCTCTATATCCGGGACTAGCGGGATCTACTTTACGCAGTATTTT.

This clonotype was found a few times. V and J are TRBV6-1 and TRBJ2-3, with 12 bases fitting TRBD2. Germline CDR1 reads MNHNS; CDR2 reads SASEGT. V trimming: 4 bases; J trimming: 5 bases; junction bases outside the gene matches: 7. CDR3 length: 16 amino acids. The CDR3 reads CASSVPGLAGIDTQYF. The CDR3 bases are TGTGCCAGCAGTGTGCCGGGACTAGCGGGCATAGATACGCAGTATTTT.

This clonotype has more than one count but fewer than ten. The chain has TRBV7-6 and TRBJ1-2; no definite D call. In germline, CDR1 is SGHVS, CDR2 FNYEAQ. The CDR3 extends over 16 amino acids. Trimming removed 5 bases from V and 0 bases from J, with 16 bases in between. The CDR3 loop reads CASSPSLLGTNYGYTF. In DNA form, the CDR3 reads TGTGCCAGCAGCCCGTCGCTTTTGGGGACTAACTATGGCTACACCTTC.

Many counts were recorded for this clonotype. The CDR3 reads CASSLAGYYEQYF. The CDR3 coding sequence is TGTGCCAGCAGCTTAGCGGGATACTACGAGCAGTACTTC. The gene calls are TRBV11-2 and TRBJ2-7; tentative D call: TRBD2 (5 bases). The ends were cut back, 1 base at V and 3 bases at J, with 7 bases in the middle. CDR1 is SGHAT, CDR2 FQNNGV, per germline. The CDR3 contains 13 residues. The full variable domain, with the rest looked up from reference TRBV11-2 and TRBJ2-7, is EAGVAQSPRYKIIEKRQSVAFWCNPISGHATLYWYQQILGQGPKLLIQFQNNGVVDDSQLPKDRFSAERLKGVDSTLKIQPAKLEDSAVYLCASSLAGYYEQYFGPGTRLTVT.

Ten or more counts support this clonotype. The CDR3 here is CASSSNYLTGELFF. DNA of the CDR3: TGTGCCAGCAGCTCCAATTACCTCACCGGGGAGCTGTTTTTT. The chain uses TRBV7-2 and TRBJ2-2, with unresolved D. The CDR3 runs to 14 residues. Germline V gene data show CDR1 as SGHTA and CDR2 as FQGNSA. The V and J ends lost 4 bases and 4 bases respectively, with 10 bases between them. The full variable domain, its missing parts supplied by reference TRBV7-2 and TRBJ2-2, is GAGVSQSPSNKVTEKGKDVELRCDPISGHTALYWYRQSLGQGLEFLIYFQGNSAPDKSGLPSDRFSAERTGGSVSTLTIQRTQQEDSAVYLCASSSNYLTGELFFGEGSRLTVL.

The V and J genes are TRBV19 and TRBJ1-2, with D tentatively TRBD1 (6 bases). Trimming pared 3 bases from V and 4 bases from J, leaving 12 bases between. CDR3 length equals 14 residues. CDR1 is LNHDA, CDR2 SQIVND, per germline (reference sequence). CDR3 nucleotides: TGTGCCAGTAGTATTGAGGGGGTCGGCTATGGCTACACCTTC. Its translation is CASSIEGVGYGYTF.

This clonotype was recorded many times. The chain employs TRBV5-5 and TRBJ1-6, with 7 bases lining up with TRBD1. Germline V lookup: CDR1 SGHKS, CDR2 YYEKEE (reference sequence). The trim removed 2 bases at V and 10 bases at J, leaving 12 bases unmatched. The CDR3 has 16 amino acids. The CDR3 sequence is CASSLQPGQTYSPLHF. CDR3 DNA sequence: TGTGCCAGCAGCTTACAACCGGGACAGACCTACTCACCCCTCCACTTT.

The chain couples TRBV6-6 to TRBJ2-1, with 11 bases aligning to TRBD2. Germline V gene sequence: CDR1 MNHNY, CDR2 SVGAGI (reference sequence). V lost 7 bases and J lost 5; bases outside the gene matches: 10. The CDR3 is made up of 16 amino acids. The CDR3 DNA follows: TGTGCCAGCACCAAAGGTAGCGGGAGGGCCGACAATGAGCAGTTCTTC. Translated, it gives CASTKGSGRADNEQFF.

Ten or more counts support this clonotype. The gene calls are TRBV12-3 or TRBV12-4 and TRBJ1-2, with 8 bases matching TRBD1. CDR3 size: 13 residues. J lost 8 bases, V lost 3 bases, and 5 bases had no gene match. CDR3 nucleotides: TGTGCCAGCAGTTTTGGCCGACAGGGGGGCTACACCTTC. This codes for CASSFGRQGGYTF.

The chain uses TRBV20-1 and TRBJ2-7; D is perhaps TRBD2 (5 bases). There are 14 residues in the CDR3. With 1 base removed from V and 0 bases from J, the gap between germline ends came to 10 bases. Germline V lookup: CDR1 DFQATT, CDR2 SNEGSKA (reference sequence). The CDR3 sequence is CSARVDRGSYEQYF. CDR3 nucleotides: TGCAGTGCTAGAGTGGATCGGGGCTCCTACGAGCAGTACTTC.